The 20 T cell receptor beta chains below all came from one sample that was sequenced in a study of brain T cells in children with intractable seizures. Time point specified: blood from clinic visit 5 months post-surgery; TSC patient then seizure free. TCRdb's copy holds only in-frame clones and misses some; the assay was immunoSEQ multiplex PCR. The sample lists 300,000 to 400,000 clones; 85% to 95% were seen once. This material consisted of peripheral blood, taken roughly 5 months after surgery. These receptors all come from a boy under two years old with tuberous sclerosis and intractable seizures.

The V call is TRBV20-1, the J call TRBJ2-1; TRBD2 matches at 9 bases. The germline V gene encodes CDR1 DFQATT and CDR2 SNEGSKA (reference sequence). CDR3 size: 14 residues. V was clipped by 3 bases and J by 5 bases; unmatched bases: 5. CDR3 protein: CSASRTSVNNEQFF. The CDR3 DNA is TGCAGTGCTAGTCGGACTAGCGTGAACAATGAGCAGTTCTTC.

The chain links TRBV7-8 to TRBJ2-7; D gene unclear. The V and J ends lost 2 bases and 6 bases respectively, with 11 bases between them. The CDR3 is 13 residues long. Germline loops: CDR1 SGHVS, CDR2 FQNEAQ. In DNA, the CDR3 is TGTGCCAGCAGCTTATATTCTTCGGTCGAGCAGTACTTC. This sequence encodes CASSLYSSVEQYF.

The rearrangement uses TRBV2 and TRBJ1-1, with 10 bases identical to TRBD1. CDR1 and CDR2 from the germline V gene are SNHLY and FYNNEI. The CDR3 is 15 amino acids. After removal of 6 bases from V and 4 bases from J, the junction contained 8 bases not matched to a gene. The CDR3, as DNA: TGTGCCAGCAGGAACGACAGGGGGCGGGTCACTGAAGCTTTCTTT. Residues: CASRNDRGRVTEAFF.

The gene calls are TRBV2 and TRBJ2-3, with D uncertain. Germline assignment: CDR1 SNHLY and CDR2 FYNNEI. V was cut by 7 bases and J by 12 bases, with 14 bases left in between. This CDR3 region has 11 residues. The CDR3 coding sequence is TGTGCCAGCACCGGCCTCGGGTTACAGTATTTT. Amino acids: CASTGLGLQYF.

The V gene is TRBV6-5, the J gene TRBJ2-7; 9 bases are shared with TRBD1. V gave up 4 bases and J gave up 2 bases; unmatched junction bases: 9. The CDR3 spans 16 residues. Germline V gives CDR1 MNHEY, CDR2 SVGAGI. The CDR3 DNA sequence: TGTGCCAGCAGTTTTATTCCGGGACAGGGAACCTACGAGCAGTACTTC. This gives the protein CASSFIPGQGTYEQYF.

The genes are TRBV11-2 and TRBJ2-1; 9 positions agree with TRBD1. CDR1 is SGHAT and CDR2 is FQNNGV in the germline V gene. The CDR3 contains 16 residues. Losses at the gene ends were 4 bases for V and 6 bases for J; bases not matched to a gene: 10. In DNA, the CDR3 is TGTGCCAGCAGCTCCATCGGGACAGGGAGGAGCAATGAGCAGTTCTTC. It is translated as CASSSIGTGRSNEQFF. Together with reference TRBV11-2 and TRBJ2-1, the CDR3 gives the full variable domain: EAGVAQSPRYKIIEKRQSVAFWCNPISGHATLYWYQQILGQGPKLLIQFQNNGVVDDSQLPKDRFSAERLKGVDSTLKIQPAKLEDSAVYLCASSSIGTGRSNEQFFGPGTRLTVL.

The chain carries TRBV4-1 and TRBJ2-1, with TRBD2 identical over 13 bases. The junction had 6 bases not matched to a gene; V was cut back by 0 bases and J by 7 bases. Germline assignment: CDR1 MGHRA and CDR2 YSYEKL. The length of the CDR3 is 17 residues. CDR3 sequence: CASSQEAPGLAGNEQFF. The CDR3 bases are TGCGCCAGCAGCCAAGAAGCGCCGGGACTAGCGGGGAATGAGCAGTTCTTC.

The rearrangement links TRBV9 to TRBJ2-3, with 10 bases identical to TRBD1. The CDR3 loop spans 15 amino acids. Germline V lookup: CDR1 SGDLS, CDR2 YYNGEE. The J segment lost 1 base and the V segment lost 6 bases, leaving 5 bases of the junction unmatched. CDR3 DNA: TGTGCCAGCACCGTGGGGACAGGGGGCACAGATACGCAGTATTTT. This codes for CASTVGTGGTDTQYF.

The CDR3 spells CASSLGLQGTEAFF. The CDR3 bases are TGCGCCAGCAGCTTGGGATTGCAGGGGACTGAAGCTTTCTTT. The V and J genes are TRBV5-1 and TRBJ1-1; D is possibly TRBD1 (6 bases). The CDR3 is made up of 14 amino acids. The germline V gene has CDR1 SGHRS and CDR2 YFSETQ. V dropped 0 bases and J dropped 5 bases, with 11 bases sitting between them.

V gene TRBV9 combines with J gene TRBJ1-1; unclear D gene. With 0 bases removed from V and 8 bases from J, the gap between germline ends came to 17 bases. CDR3 size: 15 residues. Looked up from germline, CDR1 is SGDLS and CDR2 is YYNGEE. CDR3 protein: CASSVGLSAGDEAFF. The CDR3 DNA reads TGTGCCAGCAGCGTAGGTCTTTCAGCAGGAGACGAAGCTTTCTTT.

The V gene is TRBV4-1, the J gene TRBJ2-7; D is possibly TRBD2 (5 bases). The germline V gene has CDR1 MGHRA and CDR2 YSYEKL. Trimming shortened V by 1 base and J by 2 bases, and 9 bases separated the two germline ends. The CDR3 has 14 amino acids. The CDR3 sequence: CASSQVSSAYEQYF. In DNA, the CDR3 is TGCGCCAGCAGCCAAGTGAGTAGCGCCTACGAGCAGTACTTC.

J is TRBJ2-2 and V is TRBV16; D remains ambiguous. Germline values: CDR1 KGHSY, CDR2 FQNENV. CDR3 size: 14 residues. Trimming took 2 bases from V and 6 from J, leaving 10 bases between them. CDR3 region: CASSQIGPPGELFF. The CDR3 coding sequence is TGTGCCAGCAGCCAAATTGGGCCGCCCGGGGAGCTGTTTTTT.

The CDR3 protein is CASSYRGPYSYEQYF. CDR3 in DNA: TGTGCCAGCAGTTACAGGGGGCCCTACTCCTACGAGCAGTACTTC. The chain has TRBV2 and TRBJ2-7; 9 nucleotides match TRBD1. Germline-derived CDR1 and CDR2 are SNHLY and FYNNEI. The CDR3 covers 15 residues. The junction had 5 bases not matched to a gene; V was cut back by 5 bases and J by 0 bases.

The genes are TRBV30 and TRBJ2-3, with no clear D. The CDR3 is 14 residues long. Germline CDR1 GTSNPN, CDR2 SVGIG (reference sequence). Trimming pared 1 base from V and 1 base from J, leaving 9 bases between. The CDR3 DNA follows: TGTGCCTGGAGTGGTATCGGGCGCACAGATACGCAGTATTTT. Protein: CAWSGIGRTDTQYF.

This clone was detected a few times. This chain joins TRBV19 and TRBJ1-1, with unresolved D. The CDR3 spans 14 residues. Trimming stripped 3 bases from V and 7 bases from J, with 15 bases between. Germline lookup yields CDR1 LNHDA and CDR2 SQIVND (reference sequence). The CDR3 is CASSMRGPDDEAFF. The CDR3 nucleotides are TGTGCCAGTAGTATGCGAGGCCCCGACGATGAAGCTTTCTTT.

This sequence joins TRBV2 and TRBJ1-2; 10 nucleotides match TRBD1. V lost 6 bases to trimming and J lost 8 bases; unmatched junction nucleotides: 9. CDR3 size: 14 residues. Per the germline V gene, CDR1 is SNHLY and CDR2 is FYNNEI. The CDR3 spells CASRSGTGEGGYTF. The CDR3 nucleotides are TGTGCCAGCAGGTCCGGGACAGGGGAAGGCGGCTACACCTTC.

The chain couples TRBV5-1 to TRBJ2-3; perhaps D is TRBD1 or TRBD2 (6 bases each). The germline V gene encodes CDR1 SGHRS and CDR2 YFSETQ. V gave up 4 bases and J gave up 1 base, with 16 bases separating them. The CDR3 consists of 16 residues. CDR3 bases: TGCGCCAGCAGCCTCATGGGGGGCTCACGCACAGATACGCAGTATTTT. Its protein product is CASSLMGGSRTDTQYF.

This chain connects TRBV7-9 to TRBJ2-7; 7 bases line up with TRBD1. With V trimmed by 2 bases and J by 2 bases, 3 bases remained unmatched. Germline V gene lookup returns CDR1 SEHNR and CDR2 FQNEAQ (reference sequence). This CDR3 has 14 residues. The CDR3 DNA follows: TGTGCCAGCAGCTTATTGACAGGGACCTACGAGCAGTACTTC. Translated, it gives CASSLLTGTYEQYF.

This clone was seen a few times. V gene TRBV5-4 combines with J gene TRBJ1-6; a possible D gene is TRBD1 (6 bases). Germline loops: CDR1 SGHNT, CDR2 YYREEE (reference sequence). V lost 0 bases and J lost 9, with 25 bases in between. The length of the CDR3 is 19 residues. CDR3 region: CASSLDWVAAGARSSPLHF. The CDR3 region has the DNA TGTGCCAGCAGCTTGGACTGGGTGGCAGCGGGGGCGAGAAGTTCACCCCTCCACTTT.

The chain couples TRBV20-1 to TRBJ2-1, with D perhaps matching TRBD2 (5 bases). Germline V gene lookup returns CDR1 DFQATT and CDR2 SNEGSKA (reference sequence). The CDR3 covers 11 residues. V lost 3 bases to trimming and J lost 9 bases, with 9 bases between them. CDR3 protein: CSASGGSEQFF. In nucleotides, the CDR3 is TGCAGTGCTAGTGGCGGGTCTGAGCAGTTCTTC.